The entry that follows covers one T cell receptor (beta chain) sequence. A junction end diverges from the germline sequence, so it may reflect a read error. This sample is part of a study of control samples from healthy donors and cancer patients. The CDR3 loop spans 12 amino acids. CDR1 and CDR2 from the germline V gene are LGHDT and YNNKEL (reference sequence). Repertoires were generated with immunoSEQ multiplex PCR, while TCRdb's copy carries only in-frame clones and drops some. Among just over 80,000 clones, 89% were seen once, and the ten largest hold less than 6%. The chain carries TRBV3-1 (or the pseudogene TRBV3-2) and TRBJ1-4; D unresolved. Material: blood. The source is a middle-aged man in good health. The CDR3 spells CASSRTDEKLFF. As DNA, the CDR3 is TGTGCCAGCAGTCGAACTGATGAAAAACTGTTTTTT.